The entry below gives a single T cell receptor beta chain sequence along with its context. Its target is unknown. The data derive from a study of T cell repertoires in cytomegalovirus infection. Study background: The study used recently identified HLA-C-restricted and well-studied HLA-B-restricted CMV epitopes. Signatures in public TCR beta sequences pointed to both CMV infection and matching HLA type.

Study-wide results and caveats: Clonotype analysis showed dominance of the ex vivo response by HLA-C-restricted CMV-specific TCR beta clonotypes.

The CDR3 is 14 residues long. CDR1 and CDR2 from the germline V gene are SGHKS and YYEKEE (reference sequence). Trimming stripped 4 bases from V and 6 bases from J, with 17 bases between. A single record per CDR3 protein comes from TCRdb applying MiXCR to the reads. The top ten clones hold 13% of a sample with about 900,000 distinct CDR3 sequences, approximately 31% of them seen once. The chain carries TRBV5-5 and TRBJ2-7; D call uncertain. The source is a human donor in good health (CMV status not recorded). Some clones in this sample may be carry-over from other donors' samples. Sequenced material: cultured CD8+ T cells from PBMCs, taken from culture after CMV antigen stimulation. This CDR3 reads CASSREVVRSEQYV. The CDR3 bases are TGTGCCAGCAGCCGAGAAGTGGTGCGAAGCGAGCAGTACGTC.